The entry below gives a single TCR beta chain sequence along with its context. This sample was included in a study of CD8 T cells in Susac syndrome. CDR3 length: 12 amino acids. V lost 8 bases and J lost 6, with 14 bases in between. The germline CDR1 and CDR2 sequences are SQVTM and ANQGSEA. The RNA input was 0.5 to 1 ug, and it was reverse transcribed with random hexamers. Amplification of the TCR beta CDR3 was carried out by immunoSEQ multiplex PCR, which spanned a total of 54 Vbeta and 13 Jbeta segments. TCRdb ran MiXCR on the immunoSEQ multiplex PCR reads and lists one entry per CDR3 protein. The data contain 200,000 or so distinct CDR3 sequences, 90% to 95% of them singletons.

Sample: CD4+ T cells from PBMCs. This sequence joins TRBV29-1 and TRBJ2-1; perhaps TRBD2 as D (6 bases). This TCR derives from a human donor with multiple sclerosis. The CDR3 region has the DNA TGCAGCACCGCCGCCGGGGGCAATGAGCAGTTCTTC. Protein product: CSTAAGGNEQFF.